This T cell receptor beta chain was sequenced for a study of T cell responses to AZD1222 COVID-19 vaccine (dated by TCRdb to the early 2020s). Some background on the complete study: AZD1222 recipients given second doses at about 4 weeks or at about 12 weeks were pooled, since spike-specific TCR depth and breadth were not found to differ between the two schedules. A total of approximately 250 trial participants underwent TCR sequencing, of whom 200 to 220 had received two doses of AZD1222 and around 25 had received two doses of the MenACWY control vaccine. Trial participants were enrolled by age into 18-55, 56-69 and 70-plus year subgroups, with approximately 150, 30 and 60 TCR-sequenced participants respectively.

The time point label corresponds to: baseline before first vaccination. Vaccinee samples were obtained from the UK trials COV001 and COV002, which included a single-blind randomized controlled phase 2/3 trial of AZD1222 (ChAdOx1 nCoV-19) in healthy adults. Trial participant PBMC samples were collected at day 0 and day 28 after the second dose for TCRbeta chain sequencing. Of note for this clone: Its antigen specificity is not known. The input lacks base qualities; no much larger clone sits a single base away.

Results the study describes overall, beyond this receptor: Reportedly, close to half of the unique spike-specific TCRs recognized epitopes lying outside the regions that are mutated in the B.1.351 and B.1.1.7 variants. In the small 56-69-year group, the increase in depth fell short of significance, most likely because of low power. A significant rise in spike-specific TCR breadth and depth was observed after two AZD1222 doses relative to day 0 and relative to MenACWY recipients. No day 14 peak-response samples were available, so repertoires were characterized only after the peak T cell response. Most participants were white British and females outnumbered males, and the authors suggested that clonal diversity may have been underestimated. The whole spike protein was spanned by vaccine-associated CD4 TCRs, and dominant responses were seen in regions 160-218 and 743-854. Conclusions about previously exposed vaccinees are limited because only 5 or 6 AZD1222 recipients were SARS-CoV-2 seropositive at baseline.

The CDR3 regions of human TCRbeta chains were analyzed by immunosequencing. From the authors' description of their analysis: TCRs in the repertoires were matched against a reference library of SARS-CoV-2-specific TCRs that had been generated with the MIRA antigen-specificity platform. Breadth was defined as the fraction of unique TCRs that were SARS-CoV-2-associated. Depth was defined as the fraction of total T cells that were SARS-CoV-2-associated. Using the MIRA data, each spike-specific TCR was assigned both to the spike region to which the TCR was reactive and to a CD4 or CD8 class. Log10-transformed breadth and depth values were compared by one-way ANOVA with Sidak's multiple comparisons tests. TCRdb holds this immuneACCESS table with in-frame rearrangements only. Some clones are missing; in checked studies, unresolved V genes explain under half, and the rest has no known cause. V and J calls and clone size are as listed in that table; D and trimming were resolved from the DNA. Recorded for this sample are about 180,000 clones; about 91% of them occurred a single time. 0.4% to 0.5% of the sample is in the top ten clones.

The sequencing here drew on peripheral blood, taken on day 0 of AZD1222 vaccination. This clonotype was sampled from an adult in good health.

The nucleotide sequence reads as follows: TGTGCCAGCAGTTACAGGTCCTACGAGCAGTACTTC. The encoded protein is CASSYRSYEQYF. Recombination linked TRBV6-6 to TRBJ2-7, with the D gene not clear enough to name. Its CDR3 holds 12 amino acids, cysteine through phenylalanine. The CDR3 DNA has 36 bases and is translated from base 1. CDR1 and CDR2 (MNHNY, SVGAGI) derive from the germline V gene (reference sequence). V sheds 2 bases and J sheds 1 base, leaving 3 bases between their ends.